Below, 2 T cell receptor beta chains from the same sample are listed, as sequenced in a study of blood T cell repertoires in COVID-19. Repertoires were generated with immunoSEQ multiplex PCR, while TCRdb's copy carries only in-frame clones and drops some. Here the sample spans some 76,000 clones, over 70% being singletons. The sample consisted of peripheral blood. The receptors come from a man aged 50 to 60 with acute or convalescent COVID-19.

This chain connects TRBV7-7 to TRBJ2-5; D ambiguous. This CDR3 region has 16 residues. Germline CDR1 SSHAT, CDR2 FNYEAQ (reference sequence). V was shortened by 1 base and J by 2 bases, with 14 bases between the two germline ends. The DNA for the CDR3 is TGTGCCAGCAGCTTAGGGCGCCTAGTCCGTCAAGAGACCCAGTACTTC. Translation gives CASSLGRLVRQETQYF. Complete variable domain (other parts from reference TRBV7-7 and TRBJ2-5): GAGVSQSPRYKVTKRGQDVTLRCDPISSHATLYWYQQALGQGPEFLTYFNYEAQPDKSGLPSDRFSAERPEGSISTLTIQRTEQRDSAMYRCASSLGRLVRQETQYFGPGTRLLVL.

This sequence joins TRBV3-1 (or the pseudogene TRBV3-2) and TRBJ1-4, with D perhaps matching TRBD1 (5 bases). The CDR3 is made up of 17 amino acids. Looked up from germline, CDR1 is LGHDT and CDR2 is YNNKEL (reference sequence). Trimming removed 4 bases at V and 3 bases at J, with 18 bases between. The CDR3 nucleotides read TGTGCCAGCAGCCCCCCCCTATCTGGGACTTCTAATGAAAAACTGTTTTTT. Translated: CASSPPLSGTSNEKLFF.